Following are 3 T cell receptor beta chains from one sample sequenced in a study of T cell changes during pregnancy in multiple sclerosis. The table came from immunoSEQ multiplex PCR; TCRdb's copy has only in-frame clones and leaves some out. The sample consists of 35,000 to 45,000 clones, about 92% of them appearing once. The sequencing here drew on CD8+ T cells from peripheral blood mononuclear cells, taken in the third trimester of pregnancy. The receptor set was obtained from a female donor with multiple sclerosis, enrolled in a pregnancy study.

The V gene is TRBV7-9, the J gene TRBJ1-1; 7 nucleotides match TRBD1. The junction had 8 bases not matched to a gene; V was cut back by 0 bases and J by 1 base. The germline V gene encodes CDR1 SEHNR and CDR2 FQNEAQ (reference sequence). CDR3 size: 17 residues. This chain's CDR3 is CASSLAATGVRNTEAFF. For the CDR3, the DNA is TGTGCCAGCAGCTTAGCCGCAACAGGGGTCCGGAACACTGAAGCTTTCTTT.

The chain employs TRBV7-9 and TRBJ2-7; 9 positions match TRBD2. Germline assignment: CDR1 SEHNR and CDR2 FQNEAQ (reference sequence). There are 16 residues in the CDR3. V lost 3 bases and J lost 0; bases outside the gene matches: 6. The CDR3 sequence: CASSLASGGPSYEQYF. CDR3 DNA: TGTGCCAGCAGCTTGGCCAGCGGGGGGCCCTCCTACGAGCAGTACTTC. Together with reference TRBV7-9 and TRBJ2-7, the CDR3 gives the full variable domain: DTGVSQNPRHKITKRGQNVTFRCDPISEHNRLYWYRQTLGQGPEFLTYFQNEAQLEKSRLLSDRFSAERPKGSFSTLEIQRTEQGDSAMYLCASSLASGGPSYEQYFGPGTRLTVT.

The chain couples TRBV30 to TRBJ1-6, with D possibly being TRBD1 (5 bases). Germline V lookup: CDR1 GTSNPN, CDR2 SVGIG (reference sequence). CDR3 size: 19 residues. Trimming shortened V by 2 bases and J by 6 bases, and 26 bases separated the two germline ends. Here the CDR3 reads CAWSFTSRGRVDPNSPLHF. In DNA, the CDR3 is TGTGCCTGGAGTTTTACGTCCCGGGGGAGGGTGGATCCTAATTCACCCCTCCACTTT.